This T cell receptor (beta chain) is from a study of control samples from healthy donors and cancer patients. Sequencing was performed with immunoSEQ multiplex PCR; in TCRdb, only in-frame clones are kept and a portion is missing. The table includes approximately 89,000 clones, around nine tenths detected once. Germline V CDR1 and CDR2: SGHVS, FQNEAQ. V shed 2 bases and J 8 bases; nucleotides not matched to a gene: 10. This CDR3 comprises 16 residues. This TCR came from a young man in good health. What was sequenced was blood. V is TRBV7-8 and J is TRBJ1-2; 11 bases are shared with TRBD1. CDR3 residues: CASSLPPGQGVSGYTF. In nucleotides, the CDR3 is TGTGCCAGCAGCTTACCACCGGGACAGGGGGTATCAGGCTACACCTTC. The variable domain in full, with the rest retrieved from reference TRBV7-8 and TRBJ1-2, is GAGVSQSPRYKVAKRGQDVALRCDPISGHVSLFWYQQALGQGPEFLTYFQNEAQLDKSGLPSDRFFAERPEGSVSTLKIQRTQQEDSAVYLCASSLPPGQGVSGYTFGSGTRLTVV.